This is a list of T cell receptor beta chains from one sample in a study of beta chain features in type 1 diabetes. Profiling relied on immunoSEQ multiplex PCR, and the TCRdb table lists in-frame clones only, not all of them. The sample has under 450,000 clones, approximately 14% seen once. Sequences were obtained from naive CD4+ T cells from blood. Receptor source: a man aged 25-45 years in good health. Both conserved end residues are part of each CDR3. D genes are given only for firm matches. Part of the rows lack a size; the others show once, few, many or a class for expanded clones.

D: NA; J: TRBJ2-1; size: NA; V: TRBV5-1; DNA: TGCGCCAGCAGCGAAGGGTACAATGAGCAGTTCTTC; CDR3: CASSEGYNEQFF
D: NA; J: TRBJ2-3; size: once; V: TRBV6-5; DNA: TGTGCCAGCAGTTCGGGGAATACGCAGTATTTT; CDR3: CASSSGNTQYF
D: NA; J: TRBJ1-1; size: few; V: TRBV19; DNA: TGTGCCAGTGGCGGGAACACTGAAGCTTTCTTT; CDR3: CASGGNTEAFF
D: TRBD1; J: TRBJ2-3; size: few; V: TRBV7-6; DNA: TGTGCCAGCAGCCCCACAGGGACAGGACACACAGATACGCAGTATTTT; CDR3: CASSPTGTGHTDTQYF
D: TRBD1; J: TRBJ2-1; size: few; V: TRBV12-5; DNA: TGTGCTAGTGGGAACCGGGACAGGGTATACAATGAGCAGTTCTTC; CDR3: CASGNRDRVYNEQFF
D: NA; J: TRBJ2-3; size: few; V: TRBV4-2; DNA: TGTGCCAGCAGCCGAGTGGGCCCAGATACGCAGTATTTT; CDR3: CASSRVGPDTQYF
D: TRBD1; J: TRBJ2-5; size: NA; V: TRBV14; DNA: TGTGCCAGCAGCCAAGGGACAGGGGATTGGGAGACCCAGTACTTC; CDR3: CASSQGTGDWETQYF
D: NA; J: TRBJ2-5; size: NA; V: TRBV27; DNA: TGTGCCAGCAGTCCTCTGGGAGCAAACTCGTTACAAGAGACCCAGTACTTC; CDR3: CASSPLGANSLQETQYF
D: TRBD2; J: TRBJ2-3; size: NA; V: TRBV7-9; DNA: TGTGCCAGCAGCTCGGCTAGCGGGGGCGCCCGCACAGATACGCAGTATTTT; CDR3: CASSSASGGARTDTQYF
D: TRBD1; J: TRBJ1-4; size: NA; V: TRBV25-1; DNA: TGTGCCAGCAGTGTTAGGACAGGGGCTAATGAAAAACTGTTTTTT; CDR3: CASSVRTGANEKLFF
D: NA; J: TRBJ2-1; size: once; V: TRBV7-2; DNA: TGTGCCAGCAGCCGGCTTAGTTGGGCAAATGAGCAGTTCTTC; CDR3: CASSRLSWANEQFF
D: TRBD1; J: TRBJ1-1; size: few; V: TRBV27; DNA: TGTGCCAGCAGTCCAAGACAGGGTTTCTCCGAAGCTTTCTTT; CDR3: CASSPRQGFSEAFF
D: NA; J: TRBJ2-1; size: NA; V: TRBV2; DNA: TGTGCCAGCAGGGTTGCCGGGGGCAATGAGCAGTTCTTC; CDR3: CASRVAGGNEQFF
D: TRBD1; J: TRBJ1-4; size: few; V: TRBV9; DNA: TGTGCCAGCAGCACAGACAGGGGGAATGAAAAACTGTTTTTT; CDR3: CASSTDRGNEKLFF
D: NA; J: TRBJ2-1; size: few; V: TRBV21-1; DNA: TGTGCCAGCGAATCACATTCTGGGCAGTTCTTC; CDR3: CASESHSGQFF
D: NA; J: TRBJ2-3; size: few; V: TRBV5-4; DNA: TGTGCCAGCAGCTCGGTAGGGACAGATACGCAGTATTTT; CDR3: CASSSVGTDTQYF
D: TRBD1; J: TRBJ2-1; size: few; V: TRBV25-1; DNA: TGTGGGACAGGGAATCACAATGAGCAGTTCTTC; CDR3: CGTGNHNEQFF
D: TRBD1; J: TRBJ2-2; size: few; V: TRBV6-5; DNA: TGTGCCAGCAGTTACCGCGACAGGGGGCGGGAGCTGTTTTTT; CDR3: CASSYRDRGRELFF
D: TRBD2; J: TRBJ2-1; size: few; V: TRBV5-4; DNA: TGTGCCAGCAGCGGACTAGCGGGAGCCTACAATGAGCAGTTCTTC; CDR3: CASSGLAGAYNEQFF
D: NA; J: TRBJ2-3; size: NA; V: TRBV25-1; DNA: TGTGCCAGCAGAGCAGGTGGTGCAAGGACAGATACGCAGTATTTT; CDR3: CASRAGGARTDTQYF
D: TRBD1; J: TRBJ2-3; size: few; V: TRBV4-1; DNA: TGCGCCAGCAGCCAAGGGACAGGGTACACAGATACGCAGTATTTT; CDR3: CASSQGTGYTDTQYF
D: NA; J: TRBJ2-5; size: once; V: TRBV2; DNA: TGTGCCAGTCCGGCGGTAGCGGATCAAGAGACCCAGTACTTC; CDR3: CASPAVADQETQYF
D: NA; J: TRBJ1-2; size: NA; V: TRBV10-2; DNA: TGCGCCAGCAGTGAGACTCGGAACTATGGCTACACCTTC; CDR3: CASSETRNYGYTF
D: TRBD2; J: TRBJ2-1; size: NA; V: TRBV7-9; DNA: TGTGCCAGCAGCTTAGGCGGGAGTTCCAATGAGCAGTTCTTC; CDR3: CASSLGGSSNEQFF
D: TRBD1; J: TRBJ2-4; size: few; V: TRBV6-1; DNA: TGTGCCAGCAGTGCGGGACAGGGTGGTAGAGCCAAAAACATTCAGTACTTC; CDR3: CASSAGQGGRAKNIQYF
D: NA; J: TRBJ2-1; size: few; V: TRBV5-1; DNA: TGCGCCAGCAGCTTGGCCTGGACAGTCACCTACAATGAGCAGTTCTTC; CDR3: CASSLAWTVTYNEQFF
D: TRBD2; J: TRBJ2-1; size: few; V: TRBV11-3; DNA: TGTGCCAGCAGCTTAGGTGGCGGGAGATCCTACAATGAGCAGTTCTTC; CDR3: CASSLGGGRSYNEQFF
D: TRBD2; J: TRBJ2-7; size: NA; V: TRBV7-2; DNA: TGTGCCAGCAGCTCAGTATCCTACGGCGGGGGGTCCTACGAGCAGTACTTC; CDR3: CASSSVSYGGGSYEQYF
D: NA; J: TRBJ2-7; size: NA; V: TRBV14; DNA: TGTGCCAGCAACATACAGGGAGCCTTCTACGAGCAGTACTTC; CDR3: CASNIQGAFYEQYF
D: NA; J: TRBJ1-5; size: few; V: TRBV30; DNA: TGTGCCTGGAGTGTAAGTAGGGCTAGCAATCAGCCCCAGCATTTT; CDR3: CAWSVSRASNQPQHF
D: TRBD1; J: TRBJ1-1; size: NA; V: TRBV5-6; DNA: TGTGCCAGCAGCCTGACAGGGCCGAACACTGAAGCTTTCTTT; CDR3: CASSLTGPNTEAFF
D: TRBD2; J: TRBJ2-3; size: NA; V: TRBV5-1; DNA: TGCGCCAGCAGCCACAGGACTAGCGGTAGCACAGATACGCAGTATTTT; CDR3: CASSHRTSGSTDTQYF
D: NA; J: TRBJ2-3; size: NA; V: TRBV21-1; DNA: TGTGCCAGCAGCATCTCGGGGGACTGCACAGATACGCAGTATTTT; CDR3: CASSISGDCTDTQYF
D: NA; J: TRBJ2-7; size: NA; V: TRBV13; DNA: TGTGCCAGCAGCGCACAGGGGACTGTCTACGAGCAGTACTTC; CDR3: CASSAQGTVYEQYF
D: NA; J: TRBJ2-1; size: NA; V: TRBV19; DNA: TGTGCCAGTAGTATACGTCGAACCTTCAATGAGCAGTTCTTC; CDR3: CASSIRRTFNEQFF
D: NA; J: TRBJ2-3; size: NA; V: TRBV9; DNA: TGTGCCAGCAGCCCATCAAGGCGGGGAAACACAGATACGCAGTATTTT; CDR3: CASSPSRRGNTDTQYF
D: TRBD1; J: TRBJ1-6; size: few; V: TRBV7-2; DNA: TGTGCCAGCAGCTTCCACAGGGGAAACGAAGGACCCCTCCACTTT; CDR3: CASSFHRGNEGPLHF
D: TRBD1; J: TRBJ1-5; size: NA; V: TRBV18; DNA: TGTGCCAGCTCACTAAAAGGACAGGGAGGCGATCAGCCCCAGCATTTT; CDR3: CASSLKGQGGDQPQHF
D: NA; J: TRBJ1-2; size: NA; V: TRBV27; DNA: TGTGCCAGCAGTGCCTTCAGGGATGGCTACACCTTC; CDR3: CASSAFRDGYTF
D: NA; J: TRBJ2-1; size: NA; V: TRBV7-2; DNA: TGTGCCAGCAGCTTATCCGGTAGTGAGCAGTTCTTC; CDR3: CASSLSGSEQFF
D: NA; J: TRBJ2-6; size: NA; V: TRBV5-1; DNA: TGCGCCAGCAGCTTGGACAGAAACTCTGGGGCCAACGTCCTGACTTTC; CDR3: CASSLDRNSGANVLTF
D: NA; J: TRBJ2-1; size: NA; V: TRBV18; DNA: TGTGCCAGCTCACCCCGAAGCTCCTACAATGAGCAGTTCTTC; CDR3: CASSPRSSYNEQFF